These 21 T cell receptor beta chains came from one sample sequenced in a study of shared clonotypes between healthy human individuals. TCRdb keeps only in-frame clones here, not all; method: immunoSEQ multiplex PCR. The sample holds approximately 2.5 million clones, over 85% seen once. The sequenced sample was naive CD4+ T cells from PBMCs. Stated subset: CD45RA+ positively selected. These receptor sequences come from a man aged 18 to 30 in good health. Some clones in this sample may be carry-over from other donors' samples.

In its sample, this clone was seen once. The chain couples TRBV19 to TRBJ2-7; 7 nucleotides align to TRBD2. The CDR3 is 15 amino acids. With 4 bases clipped from V and 6 bases from J, the junction kept 12 bases outside the gene matches. CDR1 LNHDA and CDR2 SQIVND come from the germline V gene (reference sequence). The CDR3 loop is CASSTSRGGESEQYF. The CDR3 bases are TGTGCCAGTAGTACATCCCGGGGAGGGGAGAGCGAGCAGTACTTC.

The chain joins TRBV25-1 to TRBJ1-2; D gene ambiguous. V lost 4 bases, J lost 2 bases, and 8 bases lay in between. CDR1 MGHDK and CDR2 SYGVNS come from the germline V gene. This CDR3 is built from 13 residues. The CDR3, as DNA: TGTGCCAGCAGTGGCCATGGGAACTATGGCTACACCTTC. It yields the protein CASSGHGNYGYTF.

V usage is TRBV10-1 and J usage is TRBJ2-3; 16 bases fit TRBD2. The CDR3 runs to 22 residues. Germline CDR1 is WNHNN and CDR2 is SYGVQD (reference sequence). The ends lost 0 bases at V and 1 base at J; junction bases unmatched: 13. The CDR3 region has the DNA TGCGCCAGCAGTGAGTCGTCTTCGGGACTAGCGGGAGGGCCATCCCGCACAGATACGCAGTATTTT. Protein sequence: CASSESSSGLAGGPSRTDTQYF.

This sequence joins TRBV4-1 and TRBJ1-2; D is ambiguous. The CDR3 runs to 14 residues. V was cut by 4 bases and J by 2 bases, with 11 bases left in between. Germline lookup yields CDR1 MGHRA and CDR2 YSYEKL. In nucleotides, the CDR3 is TGCGCCAGCAGCCGAGAGGATCTGAACTATGGCTACACCTTC. Translation: CASSREDLNYGYTF.

A single count supports this clone. This chain uses TRBV28 with TRBJ1-2; 9 bases are shared with TRBD1. V shed 4 bases, J shed 4 bases, and the junction held 10 bases outside the gene matches. CDR1 is MDHEN and CDR2 is SYDVKM in the germline V gene. The CDR3 covers 16 residues. The CDR3 sequence is CASSWGLDRGGYGYTF. The CDR3, as DNA: TGTGCCAGCAGTTGGGGCCTAGACAGGGGGGGCTATGGCTACACCTTC.

CDR3 in amino acids: CASRRASVPGYEQFF. CDR3 nucleotide sequence: TGTGCCAGCAGGCGCGCCAGCGTCCCGGGGTATGAGCAGTTCTTC. The genes are TRBV27 and TRBJ2-1; D is possibly TRBD2 (5 bases). Per germline, CDR1 MNHEY and CDR2 SMNVEV (reference sequence). The CDR3 totals 15 residues. V was pared by 6 bases and J by 8 bases, with 20 bases between.

The chain links TRBV7-2 to TRBJ2-3; 9 positions match TRBD1. V shed 5 bases and J 10 bases; nucleotides not matched to a gene: 4. The V gene's germline CDR1 is SGHTA and CDR2 FQGNSA. The CDR3 covers 12 residues. CDR3 loop: CASSPWTGAQYF. As DNA, the CDR3 is TGTGCCAGCAGCCCATGGACAGGGGCGCAGTATTTT.

This rearrangement joins TRBV6-5 to TRBJ2-7; 8 bases align to TRBD2. V lost 0 bases to trimming and J lost 4 bases; unmatched junction nucleotides: 8. Germline V gives CDR1 MNHEY, CDR2 SVGAGI. This CDR3 spans 16 amino acids. CDR3 nucleotide sequence: TGTGCCAGCAGTTACTCGAAAGGACTAGCTACGTACGAGCAGTACTTC. It yields the protein CASSYSKGLATYEQYF.

The genes are TRBV11-3 and TRBJ2-7; 8 positions match TRBD1. Losses at the gene ends were 0 bases for V and 6 bases for J; bases not matched to a gene: 7. Germline V gene lookup returns CDR1 SGHNT and CDR2 YENEEA. The CDR3 is made up of 15 amino acids. DNA for the CDR3: TGTGCCAGCAGCTTAGATTCGGGACAGGAGGGCGAGCAGTACTTC. Protein sequence: CASSLDSGQEGEQYF.

This CDR3 reads CASTGQGPGELFF. The CDR3 bases are TGTGCCAGTACGGGACAGGGTCCCGGGGAGCTGTTTTTT. The chain uses TRBV19 and TRBJ2-2, with TRBD1 matching 9 bases. The CDR3 totals 13 residues. The V and J ends lost 7 bases and 6 bases, in that order; junction bases with no gene match: 3. Germline V lookup: CDR1 LNHDA, CDR2 SQIVND (reference sequence).

The chain combines TRBV28 with TRBJ1-3; no clear D gene. The CDR3 has 16 amino acids. V was shortened by 6 bases and J by 4 bases, with 19 bases between the two germline ends. Germline-derived CDR1 and CDR2 are MDHEN and SYDVKM. CDR3 sequence reads: CASRLGRISGGNTIYF. The CDR3 nucleotides read TGTGCCAGCAGGTTAGGGCGCATCTCTGGAGGAAACACCATATATTTT.

The chain has TRBV2 and TRBJ2-7, with 8 bases lining up with TRBD2. Germline V CDR1 and CDR2: SNHLY, FYNNEI. The V segment lost 0 bases and the J segment 4 bases; nucleotides outside the gene matches: 2. This CDR3 is built from 14 residues. Written as DNA, the CDR3 is TGTGCCAGCAGTGAAGCTAGCGGGAAGTACGAGCAGTACTTC. Translated: CASSEASGKYEQYF.

Comment on this clone: The same CDR3 can be traced to other DNA sequences in this sample. The chain links TRBV29-1 to TRBJ2-3, with 7 bases identical to TRBD1. The V gene end was trimmed by 4 bases and the J gene end by 3 bases; junction bases not matched to a gene: 1. The CDR3 length is 12 residues. Germline lookup yields CDR1 SQVTM and CDR2 ANQGSEA. CDR3 bases: TGCAGCGTTGTACAGGGGACAGATACGCAGTATTTT. Encoded protein: CSVVQGTDTQYF.

This chain links TRBV7-6 with TRBJ1-1, with unresolved D. Germline V gene lookup returns CDR1 SGHVS and CDR2 FNYEAQ. The CDR3 totals 16 residues. Deletions cut 2 bases from V and 4 bases from J, with 17 bases between. The CDR3 here is CASSLFERRGGTEAFF. The CDR3 region has the DNA TGTGCCAGCAGCTTATTCGAACGTCGAGGTGGCACTGAAGCTTTCTTT.

This chain uses TRBV6-1 with TRBJ2-7; possibly TRBD2 for D (6 bases). Trimming removed 6 bases at V and 0 bases at J, with 15 bases between. CDR3 size: 15 residues. Per germline, CDR1 MNHNS and CDR2 SASEGT. The DNA of the CDR3 is TGTGCCAGCAGAAACGGGCTAGCGCCCTCCTACGAGCAGTACTTC. It is translated as CASRNGLAPSYEQYF.

The gene calls are TRBV7-2 and TRBJ1-1; 8 nucleotides align to TRBD1. Germline V gives CDR1 SGHTA, CDR2 FQGNSA. With 3 bases clipped from V and 0 bases from J, the junction kept 0 bases outside the gene matches. CDR3 length equals 14 residues. CDR3 sequence (DNA): TGTGCCAGCAGCTTGACAGGGGTGAACACTGAAGCTTTCTTT. Translating it yields CASSLTGVNTEAFF.

This clone was found a few times. The chain joins TRBV11-2 to TRBJ1-5; D is perhaps TRBD1 (5 bases). There are 15 residues in the CDR3. V shed 2 bases and J shed 1 base, with 9 bases lying between them. Germline V gene sequence: CDR1 SGHAT, CDR2 FQNNGV. In DNA, the CDR3 is TGTGCCAGCAGCTTACAGGGCTTGAGCAATCAGCCCCAGCATTTT. Translated: CASSLQGLSNQPQHF.

The rearrangement uses TRBV27 and TRBJ1-5; maybe TRBD1 (5 bases). V was trimmed by 3 bases and J by 3 bases, leaving 21 bases between them. This CDR3 has 18 residues. Germline V lookup: CDR1 MNHEY, CDR2 SMNVEV (reference sequence). CDR3 protein: CASSFRMTSRVVNQPQHF. The CDR3 DNA follows: TGTGCCAGCAGTTTCAGGATGACCAGCAGGGTAGTCAATCAGCCCCAGCATTTT.

V is TRBV5-6 and J is TRBJ2-6; D gene unclear. Germline V lookup: CDR1 SGHDT, CDR2 YYEEEE. Trimming cost V 4 bases and J 0 bases, with 8 bases left between them. The CDR3 loop spans 15 amino acids. DNA for the CDR3: TGTGCCAGCAGCCCCACAAGCTCTGGGGCCAACGTCCTGACTTTC. This translates into CASSPTSSGANVLTF.

This chain joins TRBV14 and TRBJ2-7, with a possible D match to TRBD1 (5 bases). Trimming removed 1 base at V and 3 bases at J, with 10 bases between. Germline V gene lookup returns CDR1 SGHDN and CDR2 FVKESK. The CDR3 contains 14 residues. The CDR3 spells CASSQAGLSYEQYF. The DNA for the CDR3 is TGTGCCAGCAGCCAAGCAGGGCTCAGCTACGAGCAGTACTTC.

Turning to this clone: The same CDR3 is also encoded by other DNA sequences in this sample. The chain links TRBV11-3 to TRBJ2-7; the match to TRBD1 covers 8 bases. Germline CDR1 SGHNT, CDR2 YENEEA. Trimming cost V 1 base and J 3 bases; bases outside gene matches: 2. CDR3 length equals 14 residues. CDR3 protein: CASSLGQGNYEQYF. The DNA for the CDR3 is TGTGCCAGCAGCTTAGGACAGGGGAACTACGAGCAGTACTTC.